A selection of T cell receptor beta chains follows, all from one sample in a study of T cell responses to AZD1222 COVID-19 vaccine. Only in-frame clones appear in the TCRdb table, and some are missing; sequencing was by immunoSEQ multiplex PCR. There are 80,000 or so clones in the sample; around nine tenths occur only once, and less than 5.5% lies in the top ten. The specimen comprised peripheral blood, sampled on day 0 of MenACWY control vaccination. Every receptor here comes from an adult in good health. CDR3s include the opening cysteine and the closing phenylalanine or tryptophan. The order of the fields is J gene, V gene, clone size, D gene, CDR3 protein, CDR3 DNA. A D gene is named only where the DNA matches it firmly. Clone size is given for some rows only: seen once, a few or many times, or a class if the clone is expanded.

j_call: TRBJ2-1; v_call: TRBV6-5; clone_size: -; d_call: -; cdr3_aa: CASSPPGHYNEQFF; cdr3_nt: TGTGCCAGCAGCCCCCCGGGGCACTACAATGAGCAGTTCTTC
j_call: TRBJ2-5; v_call: TRBV7-9; clone_size: -; d_call: -; cdr3_aa: CASSLVGSPQRETQYF; cdr3_nt: TGTGCCAGCAGCTTAGTAGGGAGTCCCCAGCGGGAGACCCAGTACTTC
j_call: TRBJ1-2; v_call: TRBV6-5; clone_size: -; d_call: -; cdr3_aa: CASTPGRGDGYTF; cdr3_nt: TGTGCCAGCACCCCGGGTAGAGGCGATGGCTACACCTTC
j_call: TRBJ1-2; v_call: TRBV6-1; clone_size: -; d_call: -; cdr3_aa: CASSELQGSGYTF; cdr3_nt: TGTGCCAGCAGTGAACTCCAGGGGAGCGGCTACACCTTC
j_call: TRBJ2-3; v_call: TRBV24-1; clone_size: -; d_call: -; cdr3_aa: CATRGEVVDTQYF; cdr3_nt: TGTGCCACCAGGGGGGAGGTCGTCGATACGCAGTATTTT
j_call: TRBJ1-1; v_call: TRBV27; clone_size: -; d_call: -; cdr3_aa: CASSWRGGTEAFF; cdr3_nt: TGTGCCAGCAGTTGGAGAGGTGGGACTGAAGCTTTCTTT
j_call: TRBJ1-6; v_call: TRBV21-1; clone_size: -; d_call: -; cdr3_aa: CASSRLREGFNNSPLHF; cdr3_nt: TGTGCCAGCAGCCGACTCAGGGAGGGGTTTAATAATTCACCCCTCCACTTT
j_call: TRBJ2-7; v_call: TRBV28; clone_size: few; d_call: -; cdr3_aa: CASRDTRYEQYF; cdr3_nt: TGTGCCAGCAGAGACACCAGATACGAGCAGTACTTC
j_call: TRBJ1-4; v_call: TRBV27; clone_size: -; d_call: -; cdr3_aa: CASRDVNEKLFF; cdr3_nt: TGTGCCAGCAGGGACGTCAATGAAAAACTGTTTTTT
j_call: TRBJ2-3; v_call: TRBV29-1; clone_size: many; d_call: TRBD1; cdr3_aa: CSVEDWTGVATDTQYF; cdr3_nt: TGCAGCGTTGAAGATTGGACAGGGGTAGCAACAGATACGCAGTATTTT
j_call: TRBJ1-2; v_call: TRBV20-1; clone_size: -; d_call: TRBD1; cdr3_aa: CSASGPGGNYGYTF; cdr3_nt: TGCAGTGCTAGTGGGCCAGGGGGGAACTATGGCTACACCTTC
j_call: TRBJ1-1; v_call: TRBV2; clone_size: -; d_call: -; cdr3_aa: CASSEIMGAFF; cdr3_nt: TGTGCCAGCAGTGAAATTATGGGGGCTTTCTTT
j_call: TRBJ1-1; v_call: TRBV6-5; clone_size: once; d_call: -; cdr3_aa: CASSEGTLMNTEAFF; cdr3_nt: TGTGCCAGCAGCGAGGGGACCCTCATGAACACTGAAGCTTTCTTT
j_call: TRBJ1-5; v_call: TRBV29-1; clone_size: -; d_call: -; cdr3_aa: CSVSDGVGPQHF; cdr3_nt: TGCAGCGTGTCAGACGGAGTAGGGCCCCAGCATTTT
j_call: TRBJ1-6; v_call: TRBV30; clone_size: -; d_call: -; cdr3_aa: CAWSENVGNSPLHF; cdr3_nt: TGTGCCTGGAGTGAAAACGTGGGTAATTCACCCCTCCACTTT
j_call: TRBJ1-1; v_call: TRBV19; clone_size: -; d_call: -; cdr3_aa: CASSIGQTTEAFF; cdr3_nt: TGTGCCAGTAGTATCGGACAGACCACTGAAGCTTTCTTT
j_call: TRBJ2-7; v_call: TRBV28; clone_size: once; d_call: -; cdr3_aa: CASSLAKLAEQYF; cdr3_nt: TGTGCCAGCAGTTTGGCGAAACTGGCCGAGCAGTACTTC
j_call: TRBJ2-2; v_call: TRBV18; clone_size: -; d_call: -; cdr3_aa: CASSPGLGRTGELFF; cdr3_nt: TGTGCCAGCTCACCAGGGCTAGGTCGAACCGGGGAGCTGTTTTTT
j_call: TRBJ2-1; v_call: TRBV11-2; clone_size: -; d_call: -; cdr3_aa: CASSFLGPSYNEQFF; cdr3_nt: TGTGCCAGCAGCTTTCTAGGGCCCTCCTACAATGAGCAGTTCTTC
j_call: TRBJ1-5; v_call: TRBV18; clone_size: -; d_call: TRBD1; cdr3_aa: CASSPNGQGSNQPQHF; cdr3_nt: TGTGCCAGCTCACCGAATGGACAGGGGAGCAATCAGCCCCAGCATTTT
j_call: TRBJ2-7; v_call: TRBV25-1; clone_size: -; d_call: -; cdr3_aa: CASAKSTGPFYEQYF; cdr3_nt: TGTGCCAGCGCCAAATCCACCGGGCCTTTCTACGAGCAGTACTTC
j_call: TRBJ1-5; v_call: TRBV18; clone_size: -; d_call: -; cdr3_aa: CASSPGPSNQPQHF; cdr3_nt: TGTGCCAGCTCACCGGGACCCAGCAATCAGCCCCAGCATTTT
j_call: TRBJ1-6; v_call: TRBV6-5; clone_size: -; d_call: -; cdr3_aa: CASSYRGSPLHF; cdr3_nt: TGTGCCAGCAGTTATCGAGGGTCACCCCTCCACTTT
j_call: TRBJ2-1; v_call: TRBV6-4; clone_size: few; d_call: TRBD2; cdr3_aa: CASSVGTSDYNEQFF; cdr3_nt: TGTGCCAGCAGTGTCGGGACTAGCGATTACAATGAGCAGTTCTTC
j_call: TRBJ1-2; v_call: TRBV7-2; clone_size: -; d_call: TRBD1; cdr3_aa: CASSMTGNYGYTF; cdr3_nt: TGTGCCAGCAGCATGACAGGGAACTATGGCTACACCTTC
j_call: TRBJ1-5; v_call: TRBV28; clone_size: -; d_call: TRBD1; cdr3_aa: CASSFSRGSNQPQHF; cdr3_nt: TGTGCCAGCAGTTTCTCCAGGGGGAGCAATCAGCCCCAGCATTTT
j_call: TRBJ1-1; v_call: TRBV25-1; clone_size: -; d_call: -; cdr3_aa: CASSDLFEAFF; cdr3_nt: TGTGCCAGCAGTGATTTGTTCGAAGCTTTCTTT
j_call: TRBJ2-7; v_call: TRBV29-1; clone_size: -; d_call: TRBD1; cdr3_aa: CSVEILGQGVEQYF; cdr3_nt: TGCAGCGTTGAAATTCTGGGACAGGGGGTGGAGCAGTACTTC
j_call: TRBJ1-2; v_call: TRBV6-5; clone_size: -; d_call: -; cdr3_aa: CATRLDPGGYTF; cdr3_nt: TGTGCCACCCGGTTGGACCCGGGAGGCTACACCTTC
j_call: TRBJ2-2; v_call: TRBV29-1; clone_size: few; d_call: -; cdr3_aa: CSVGTGITGELFF; cdr3_nt: TGCAGCGTTGGAACAGGAATCACCGGGGAGCTGTTTTTT
j_call: TRBJ1-1; v_call: TRBV18; clone_size: -; d_call: -; cdr3_aa: CASLPKPLNTEAFF; cdr3_nt: TGTGCCAGCTTACCTAAACCGCTGAACACTGAAGCTTTCTTT
j_call: TRBJ1-5; v_call: TRBV10-3; clone_size: once; d_call: TRBD1; cdr3_aa: CAISLTGSEDQPQHF; cdr3_nt: TGTGCCATCAGCCTGACAGGGTCGGAGGATCAGCCCCAGCATTTT
j_call: TRBJ1-4; v_call: TRBV5-6; clone_size: -; d_call: -; cdr3_aa: CASSSPGGDGEKLFF; cdr3_nt: TGTGCCAGCAGCTCGCCCGGGGGGGATGGTGAAAAACTGTTTTTT
j_call: TRBJ1-5; v_call: TRBV7-2; clone_size: -; d_call: -; cdr3_aa: CASSSGGIQPQHF; cdr3_nt: TGTGCCAGCAGCTCGGGGGGTATTCAGCCCCAGCATTTT
j_call: TRBJ1-5; v_call: TRBV30; clone_size: -; d_call: -; cdr3_aa: CAWSTGVGQPQHF; cdr3_nt: TGTGCCTGGAGCACGGGAGTAGGTCAGCCCCAGCATTTT
j_call: TRBJ2-5; v_call: TRBV5-6; clone_size: -; d_call: TRBD2; cdr3_aa: CASSFSGLGGETQYF; cdr3_nt: TGTGCCAGCAGCTTTTCGGGACTAGGTGGCGAGACCCAGTACTTC
j_call: TRBJ2-1; v_call: TRBV6-5; clone_size: -; d_call: TRBD2; cdr3_aa: CASSKLAGESNEQFF; cdr3_nt: TGTGCCAGCAGTAAACTAGCGGGAGAATCAAATGAGCAGTTCTTC
j_call: TRBJ1-5; v_call: TRBV3-1/TRBV3-2; clone_size: -; d_call: TRBD1; cdr3_aa: CASSYRQGPMRNQPQHF; cdr3_nt: TGTGCCAGCAGCTACCGACAGGGGCCGATGCGCAATCAGCCCCAGCATTTT
j_call: TRBJ2-7; v_call: TRBV12-3/TRBV12-4; clone_size: -; d_call: TRBD2; cdr3_aa: CASSLGTSYEQYF; cdr3_nt: TGTGCCAGCAGTTTAGGGACTAGCTACGAGCAGTACTTC
j_call: TRBJ2-3; v_call: TRBV2; clone_size: once; d_call: TRBD2; cdr3_aa: CASSRVAGVYRTSDTDTQYF; cdr3_nt: TGTGCCAGCAGTCGTGTGGCGGGGGTCTATCGGACTAGCGACACAGATACGCAGTATTTT
j_call: TRBJ2-1; v_call: TRBV4-2; clone_size: -; d_call: TRBD2; cdr3_aa: CASSQVKRENNEQFF; cdr3_nt: TGTGCCAGCAGCCAAGTTAAGCGGGAGAACAATGAGCAGTTCTTC
j_call: TRBJ2-7; v_call: TRBV24-1; clone_size: -; d_call: -; cdr3_aa: CATSDPDTMAGEQYF; cdr3_nt: TGTGCCACCAGTGATCCGGACACCATGGCGGGGGAGCAGTACTTC
j_call: TRBJ1-3; v_call: TRBV27; clone_size: -; d_call: -; cdr3_aa: CASRPYVEPGNTIYF; cdr3_nt: TGTGCCAGCAGGCCCTATGTGGAGCCGGGAAACACCATATATTTT
j_call: TRBJ1-5; v_call: TRBV19; clone_size: -; d_call: -; cdr3_aa: CASRPRTSGLSQPQHF; cdr3_nt: TGTGCCAGTAGACCACGGACGTCGGGTCTGAGCCAGCCCCAGCATTTT
j_call: TRBJ1-4; v_call: TRBV24-1; clone_size: -; d_call: -; cdr3_aa: CATSDTGANEKLFF; cdr3_nt: TGTGCCACCAGTGATACCGGAGCGAATGAAAAACTGTTTTTT
j_call: TRBJ1-5; v_call: TRBV27; clone_size: -; d_call: -; cdr3_aa: CASSRGSNQPQHF; cdr3_nt: TGTGCCAGCTCCCGAGGATCCAATCAGCCCCAGCATTTT
j_call: TRBJ1-5; v_call: TRBV27; clone_size: -; d_call: TRBD1; cdr3_aa: CASSLEGAGQPQHF; cdr3_nt: TGTGCCAGCAGTCTTGAGGGGGCCGGGCAGCCCCAGCATTTT
j_call: TRBJ1-2; v_call: TRBV7-2; clone_size: -; d_call: TRBD1; cdr3_aa: CASSFQTTGEGGYTF; cdr3_nt: TGTGCCAGCAGCTTCCAAACGACAGGGGAGGGTGGCTACACCTTC
j_call: TRBJ1-2; v_call: TRBV9; clone_size: -; d_call: -; cdr3_aa: CASSVRDGWDYGYTF; cdr3_nt: TGTGCCAGCAGCGTCCGGGACGGGTGGGATTATGGCTACACCTTC
j_call: TRBJ2-3; v_call: TRBV2; clone_size: -; d_call: TRBD2; cdr3_aa: CASREAGGADTQYF; cdr3_nt: TGTGCCAGCAGGGAAGCGGGAGGGGCAGATACGCAGTATTTT
j_call: TRBJ1-5; v_call: TRBV12-3/TRBV12-4; clone_size: -; d_call: -; cdr3_aa: CASSIQGKPQHF; cdr3_nt: TGTGCCAGCAGCATACAGGGAAAGCCCCAGCATTTT
j_call: TRBJ2-4; v_call: TRBV30; clone_size: -; d_call: -; cdr3_aa: CAWSALQGGTKNIQYF; cdr3_nt: TGTGCCTGGAGTGCCTTACAGGGCGGTACCAAAAACATTCAGTACTTC
j_call: TRBJ1-5; v_call: TRBV11-2; clone_size: -; d_call: -; cdr3_aa: CASTPNPGTGNQPQHF; cdr3_nt: TGTGCCAGCACGCCCAACCCAGGGACGGGCAATCAGCCCCAGCATTTT
j_call: TRBJ1-3; v_call: TRBV6-6; clone_size: -; d_call: -; cdr3_aa: CASSKRDSGNTIYF; cdr3_nt: TGTGCCAGCAGTAAGAGGGACTCTGGAAACACCATATATTTT
j_call: TRBJ2-2; v_call: TRBV12-2; clone_size: -; d_call: -; cdr3_aa: CASRYRERPTGELFF; cdr3_nt: TGTGCAAGTCGGTACCGGGAGCGGCCCACCGGGGAGCTGTTTTTT